Following are 13 T cell receptor beta chains from one sample sequenced in a study of T cells after yellow fever vaccination. Using its own MiXCR run on the 5' RACE reads, TCRdb lists one record per CDR3 protein. The data contain hundreds of thousands of distinct CDR3 sequences, roughly 9% of them singletons. The source was CD4+ T cells sorted from PBMCs, collected 5 days after the yellow fever booster vaccination. The receptors come from a man between 18 and 35 years old who received the YFV17D yellow fever vaccine.

The CDR3 DNA reads TGCAGTGTCGGGACTAGACAGAACACCGGGGAGCTGTTTTTT. The encoded protein is CSVGTRQNTGELFF. V is TRBV20-1 and J is TRBJ2-2; 8 bases match TRBD2. After removal of 7 bases from V and 1 base from J, the junction contained 5 bases not matched to a gene. Germline CDR1 is DFQATT and CDR2 is SNEGSKA (reference sequence). This CDR3 region has 14 residues.

This clonotype turned up a few times. The chain links TRBV20-1 to TRBJ2-2; the match to TRBD2 covers 7 bases. The CDR3 has 13 residues. The V gene end was trimmed by 6 bases and the J gene end by 6 bases; junction bases not matched to a gene: 7. Germline CDR1 reads DFQATT; CDR2 reads SNEGSKA (reference sequence). Here the CDR3 DNA reads TGCAGTGCGCCGGGACTAAGTGCCGGGGAGCTGTTTTTT. This gives the protein CSAPGLSAGELFF.

This clonotype was seen a handful of times. The chain couples TRBV4-3 to TRBJ1-2, with D uncertain. CDR1 LGHNA and CDR2 YSLEER come from the germline V gene. V was trimmed by 0 bases and J by 3 bases, leaving 14 bases between them. The CDR3 extends over 16 amino acids. CDR3 loop: CASSQEGREHHYGYTF. Here the CDR3 DNA reads TGCGCCAGCAGCCAAGAAGGTCGGGAGCACCACTATGGCTACACCTTC.

This chain links TRBV12-3 or TRBV12-4 with TRBJ2-7, with 8 bases aligning to TRBD1. Unmatched junction bases numbered 6, after V lost 6 bases and J lost 5 bases. The CDR3 covers 13 residues. CDR3 in amino acids: CASSLDRAHEQYV. The CDR3 DNA reads TGTGCCAGCAGCCTGGACAGGGCCCACGAGCAGTACGTC.

J is TRBJ2-7 and V is TRBV5-5, with D possibly matching TRBD1 (7 bases). Germline CDR1 SGHKS, CDR2 YYEKEE (reference sequence). This CDR3 contains 15 residues. V was clipped by 4 bases and J by 6 bases, with 20 bases between them. For the CDR3, the DNA is TGTGCCAGCAGCAGAGCTCCAGGGGGGCGGACCGAGCAGTACGTC. This codes for CASSRAPGGRTEQYV.

This clonotype was counted only a few times. J is TRBJ2-3 and V is TRBV5-1; D ambiguous. Per germline, CDR1 SGHRS and CDR2 YFSETQ. The CDR3 runs to 16 residues. V dropped 0 bases and J dropped 0 bases, with 11 bases sitting between them. Here the CDR3 reads CASSLAPTTSTDTQYF. CDR3 nucleotides: TGCGCCAGCAGCTTGGCTCCTACTACTAGCACAGATACGCAGTATTTT.

The chain is built from TRBV29-1 and TRBJ2-7; TRBD2 agrees at 9 bases. V was pared by 6 bases and J by 4 bases, with 19 bases of the junction left unmatched. Germline CDR1 reads SQVTM; CDR2 reads ANQGSEA. The CDR3 loop spans 17 amino acids. The CDR3 nucleotides read TGCAGCGTGGAATTTGATGGGTTTAGCGGGGGTCGGTACGAGCAGTACTTC. Translated: CSVEFDGFSGGRYEQYF.

This clonotype has more than one count but fewer than ten. The CDR3 DNA sequence: TGCGCCAGCAGCCAAGGGGCAGGGGGCACTGAAGCTTTCTTT. The encoded protein is CASSQGAGGTEAFF. The rearrangement joins TRBV4-1 to TRBJ1-1; 7 bases map to TRBD1. Germline V gives CDR1 MGHRA, CDR2 YSYEKL. V lost 1 base to trimming and J lost 4 bases; unmatched junction nucleotides: 3. The CDR3 extends over 14 amino acids.

The CDR3, as DNA: TGTGCCAGCAGTGACAAGGGACTAGCGGTGACCGGGGAGCTGTTTTTT. Protein: CASSDKGLAVTGELFF. The chain links TRBV6-5 to TRBJ2-2, with 11 nucleotides matching TRBD2. The V gene end was trimmed by 5 bases and the J gene end by 5 bases; junction bases not matched to a gene: 7. Germline-derived CDR1 and CDR2 are MNHEY and SVGAGI. CDR3 length: 16 amino acids.

This clonotype came up a few times. The V call is TRBV18, the J call TRBJ1-1; no definite D call. Trimming stripped 3 bases from V and 3 bases from J, with 17 bases between. Per germline, CDR1 KGHSH and CDR2 LQKENI. This CDR3 contains 16 residues. CDR3 coding DNA: TGTGCCAGCTCACCTTACCTACCGGACGGTTACACTGAAGCTTTCTTT. Amino acid sequence: CASSPYLPDGYTEAFF.

This clonotype was seen more than once but under ten times. The V call is TRBV29-1, the J call TRBJ1-4; 9 positions match TRBD1. The V and J ends lost 5 bases and 7 bases, in that order; junction bases with no gene match: 2. The CDR3 spans 12 residues. Germline-derived CDR1 and CDR2 are SQVTM and ANQGSEA. In DNA form, the CDR3 reads TGCAGCGTTCGGGGACAGGGTGAAAAACTGTTTTTT. Amino acid sequence: CSVRGQGEKLFF. Full variable domain (missing parts from reference TRBV29-1 and TRBJ1-4): SAVISQKPSRDICQRGTSLTIQCQVDSQVTMMFWYRQQPGQSLTLIATANQGSEATYESGFVIDKFPISRPNLTFSTLTVSNMSPEDSSIYLCSVRGQGEKLFFGSGTQLSVL.

This clonotype was recorded many times. This rearrangement joins TRBV29-1 to TRBJ1-1; D may be TRBD1 (6 bases). V lost 6 bases to trimming and J lost 3 bases, with 14 bases between them. The CDR3 has 13 residues. Germline V gene sequence: CDR1 SQVTM, CDR2 ANQGSEA. In DNA, the CDR3 is TGCAGCGTGCGGGGGGCCACCTACACTGAAGCTTTCTTT. Its protein product is CSVRGATYTEAFF. Drawing the rest from reference TRBV29-1 and TRBJ1-1, the complete variable domain is SAVISQKPSRDICQRGTSLTIQCQVDSQVTMMFWYRQQPGQSLTLIATANQGSEATYESGFVIDKFPISRPNLTFSTLTVSNMSPEDSSIYLCSVRGATYTEAFFGQGTRLTVV.

This clonotype was counted between two and nine times. The V call is TRBV3-1, the J call TRBJ2-7; D is ambiguous. This CDR3 region has 14 residues. The germline gives CDR1 LGHDT, CDR2 YNNKEL (reference sequence). V shed 4 bases and J shed 5 bases, with 15 bases lying between them. In DNA form, the CDR3 reads TGTGCCAGCAGCCCCTCACGCGAAAGTAACGAGCAGTACTTC. It is translated as CASSPSRESNEQYF.